This is a list of T cell receptor beta chains from one sample in a study of radiation and T cells in renal cell carcinoma. Measured with immunoSEQ multiplex PCR; TCRdb has only the in-frame clones, and not every one. The data hold 130,000 to 150,000 clones, with 88% observed a single time. The material sequenced was blood, taken from a patient whose treatment included radiotherapy and nephrectomy. The receptors here all came from a woman aged 45-65 years with renal cell carcinoma. Each CDR3 is given without its conserved first and last residue. Each record gives: J gene, D gene, clone size, V gene, CDR3 protein. A D gene is named only where the DNA matches it firmly. Clone size is stated in some rows and not others, as once, few, many or a class when expanded.

j_gene: TRBJ1-2; d_gene: TRBD1; abundance: few; v_gene: TRBV19; CDR3aa: ASSPGTGFYGYT
j_gene: TRBJ2-5; d_gene: .; abundance: .; v_gene: TRBV19; CDR3aa: ASGGETQY
j_gene: TRBJ2-4; d_gene: .; abundance: .; v_gene: TRBV6-1; CDR3aa: ASRDSGDFKNIQY
j_gene: TRBJ1-6; d_gene: .; abundance: .; v_gene: TRBV6-5; CDR3aa: ASSARRPNSPLH
j_gene: TRBJ1-2; d_gene: .; abundance: few; v_gene: TRBV10-3; CDR3aa: AISESWRGDGYT
j_gene: TRBJ1-5; d_gene: .; abundance: .; v_gene: TRBV6-5; CDR3aa: ASSWDRNQPQH
j_gene: TRBJ1-2; d_gene: .; abundance: .; v_gene: TRBV5-6; CDR3aa: ASSLGSRPYGYT
j_gene: TRBJ1-1; d_gene: .; abundance: .; v_gene: TRBV5-5; CDR3aa: ASSLDSQMNTEAF
j_gene: TRBJ1-2; d_gene: .; abundance: .; v_gene: TRBV14; CDR3aa: ASSRGTNYGYT
j_gene: TRBJ1-1; d_gene: .; abundance: few; v_gene: TRBV14; CDR3aa: ASSASLNTEAF
j_gene: TRBJ2-1; d_gene: TRBD2; abundance: .; v_gene: TRBV29-1; CDR3aa: SVDASGGFLEQF
j_gene: TRBJ2-5; d_gene: .; abundance: .; v_gene: TRBV7-2; CDR3aa: ASSPFSGVRYQETQY
j_gene: TRBJ2-2; d_gene: .; abundance: .; v_gene: TRBV2; CDR3aa: ASSTDSWTGELF
j_gene: TRBJ2-6; d_gene: .; abundance: .; v_gene: TRBV7-2; CDR3aa: ASRRGSGANVLT
j_gene: TRBJ2-3; d_gene: .; abundance: .; v_gene: TRBV6-5; CDR3aa: ASSPQGRSTDTQY
j_gene: TRBJ1-6; d_gene: .; abundance: .; v_gene: TRBV14; CDR3aa: ASRYGGTSPLH
j_gene: TRBJ1-5; d_gene: .; abundance: .; v_gene: TRBV7-2; CDR3aa: ASSFPNQPQH